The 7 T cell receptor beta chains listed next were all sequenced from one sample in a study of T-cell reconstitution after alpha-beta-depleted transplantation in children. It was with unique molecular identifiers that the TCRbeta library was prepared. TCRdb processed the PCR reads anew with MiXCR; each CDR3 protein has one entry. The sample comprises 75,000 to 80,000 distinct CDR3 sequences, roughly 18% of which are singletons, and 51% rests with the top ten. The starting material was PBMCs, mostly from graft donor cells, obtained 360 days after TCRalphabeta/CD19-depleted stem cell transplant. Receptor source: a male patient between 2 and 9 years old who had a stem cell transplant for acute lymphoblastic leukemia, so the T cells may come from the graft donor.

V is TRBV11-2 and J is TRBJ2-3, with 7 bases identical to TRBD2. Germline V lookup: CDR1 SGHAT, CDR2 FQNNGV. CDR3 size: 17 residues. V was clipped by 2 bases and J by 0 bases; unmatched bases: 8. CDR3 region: CASSLLFREVSTDTQYF. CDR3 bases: TGTGCCAGCAGCTTACTCTTTCGGGAGGTTAGCACAGATACGCAGTATTTT.

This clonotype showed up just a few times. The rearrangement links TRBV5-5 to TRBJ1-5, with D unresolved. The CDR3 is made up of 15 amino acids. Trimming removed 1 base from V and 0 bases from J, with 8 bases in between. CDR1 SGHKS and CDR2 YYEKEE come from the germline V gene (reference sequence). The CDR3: CASSLMGYSNQPQHF. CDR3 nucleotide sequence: TGTGCCAGCAGCTTGATGGGGTATAGCAATCAGCCCCAGCATTTT.

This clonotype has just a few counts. The CDR3 loop is CASSLERTYEQYF. Here the CDR3 DNA reads TGTGCCAGCAGCTTAGAACGGACCTACGAGCAGTACTTC. The chain uses TRBV7-8 and TRBJ2-7; D is uncertain. From germline, CDR1 is SGHVS and CDR2 FQNEAQ. The CDR3 runs to 13 residues. V was pared by 1 base and J by 2 bases, with 6 bases between.

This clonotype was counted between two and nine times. CDR3 sequence: CASSLARPLNTEAFF. CDR3 DNA sequence: TGTGCCAGCAGCTTGGCAAGACCGCTGAACACTGAAGCTTTCTTT. The gene calls are TRBV7-9 and TRBJ1-1; D unclear. CDR3 length: 15 amino acids. V was clipped by 3 bases and J by 0 bases, with 11 bases between them. Per the germline V gene, CDR1 is SEHNR and CDR2 is FQNEAQ (reference sequence).

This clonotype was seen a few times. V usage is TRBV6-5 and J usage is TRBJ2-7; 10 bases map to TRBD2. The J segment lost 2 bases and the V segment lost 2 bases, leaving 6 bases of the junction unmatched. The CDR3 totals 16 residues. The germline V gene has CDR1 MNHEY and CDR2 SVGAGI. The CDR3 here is CASSYPGAGGPYEQYF. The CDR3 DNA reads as TGTGCCAGCAGTTACCCCGGAGCGGGAGGGCCCTACGAGCAGTACTTC.

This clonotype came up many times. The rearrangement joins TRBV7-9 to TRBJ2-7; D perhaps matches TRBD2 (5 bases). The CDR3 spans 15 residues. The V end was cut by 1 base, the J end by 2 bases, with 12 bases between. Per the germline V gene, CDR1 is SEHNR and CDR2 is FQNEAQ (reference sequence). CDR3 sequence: CASSLGAAVTYEQYF. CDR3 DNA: TGTGCCAGCAGCTTAGGGGCAGCGGTGACCTACGAGCAGTACTTC.

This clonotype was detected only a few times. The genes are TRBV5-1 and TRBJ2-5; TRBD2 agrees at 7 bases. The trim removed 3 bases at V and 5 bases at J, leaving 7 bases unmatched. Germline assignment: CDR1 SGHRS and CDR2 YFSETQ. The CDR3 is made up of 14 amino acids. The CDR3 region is CASSSRGGGETQYF. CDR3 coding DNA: TGCGCCAGCAGCTCGCGTGGGGGAGGGGAGACCCAGTACTTC.